This TCR beta chain was retrieved from a study of blood T cell repertoires in COVID-19. Study-level background: The United States, Italy and Spain provided the acute and convalescent COVID-19 samples. The analysed material was cDNA or gDNA that came from T cells, B-cell-depleted T cells, or PBMCs.

Original processing methods: From reference gene primer amplification, estimates of nucleated cell counts were derived. Measured with immunoSEQ multiplex PCR; TCRdb has only the in-frame clones, and not every one. The V and J calls and clone size were taken over from that table, and D and trimming were inferred from the DNA. This sample has 150,000 to 200,000 clones, with roughly 85% found just once. CDR3 length: 16 amino acids. From germline, CDR1 is MNHEY and CDR2 SVGAGI. V gave up 0 bases and J gave up 4 bases; unmatched junction bases: 6. This TCR was recovered from a human donor in a cohort sampled during active COVID-19. This rearrangement joins TRBV6-5 to TRBJ1-2; 9 bases map to TRBD1. The specimen was peripheral blood. CDR3: CASSYSGQGKPYGYTF. DNA of the CDR3: TGTGCCAGCAGTTACTCCGGACAGGGGAAACCCTATGGCTACACCTTC.